A selection of T cell receptor beta chains follows, all from one sample in a study of shared clonotypes between healthy human individuals. Here immunoSEQ multiplex PCR was the method, and the copy in TCRdb shows in-frame clones only, minus some. Among about 2.1 million clones, just under 95% were seen once, and the ten largest hold about 1.6%. The sequencing input was naive CD8+ T cells from PBMCs. These receptors were obtained from a man younger than 35 in good health. Some clones in this sample may be carry-over from other donors' samples. The conserved cysteine and the conserved F or W are not part of the CDR3 here. The order of the fields is J gene, V gene, CDR3 protein.

TRBJ2-4 TRBV7-3 ASSRTDKNIQY
TRBJ1-5 TRBV5-8 ASSPKAGTGRKQPQH
TRBJ2-2 TRBV7-8 ASSIGRSGGELF
TRBJ1-4 TRBV7-6 ASSLLPREGTTNEKLF
TRBJ1-5 TRBV9 ASSVDGRRNQPQH
TRBJ1-1 TRBV10-3 AISEYLQVNTEAF
TRBJ1-2 TRBV7-2 ASSPRQGNNYGYT
TRBJ1-5 TRBV19 ASSVRQENSNQPQH
TRBJ2-3 TRBV28 ASTKRTHSGDTQY
TRBJ2-7 TRBV13 ASSLLVGGAPTYEQY
TRBJ2-2 TRBV10-1 ATENTGELF
TRBJ1-2 TRBV4-1 ASSQVGRDSNYGYT
TRBJ2-5 TRBV7-9 AGRGGQETQY
TRBJ2-7 TRBV5-6 ASSPRGTGPYEQY
TRBJ1-5 TRBV15 ATSPRGGGNQPQH
TRBJ1-5 TRBV5-6 ASSLGVPGGPQH
TRBJ1-2 TRBV19 ASRDRPNYGYT
TRBJ2-4 TRBV6-5 ASMGQGIRNIQY
TRBJ2-7 TRBV11-2 ASSLTLLRGYEQY
TRBJ1-4 TRBV5-4 ASSRPDATNEKLF
TRBJ2-1 TRBV19 ATSPSTNNEQF
TRBJ1-1 TRBV4-3 ASSQGSGSGTEAF
TRBJ2-1 TRBV7-8 ASTPRGQRPYNEQF
TRBJ1-4 TRBV4-1 ASSQVQGYNEKLF
TRBJ1-2 TRBV9 ASYGADYGYT
TRBJ2-7 TRBV19 ASSISANYEQY
TRBJ2-6 TRBV6-6 ASSYYPPGANVLT
TRBJ1-2 TRBV4-1 ASSQDDGGRYGYT
TRBJ2-7 TRBV28 ASTPGREEGSYEQY
TRBJ2-1 TRBV29-1 SVASDNEQF
TRBJ1-5 TRBV6-1 ATRPKTVPNQPQH
TRBJ1-4 TRBV27 ASSFTNEKLF
TRBJ1-5 TRBV7-8 ASSYSGTGQPQH
TRBJ1-5 TRBV28 ASRSGISGSNQPQH
TRBJ2-7 TRBV5-6 ASSPGTVSEQY
TRBJ1-5 TRBV28 ASSFVGAGQPQH
TRBJ2-7 TRBV5-1 ASSSSATGAYEQY
TRBJ1-5 TRBV27 ASSPLLMGSPNQPQH
TRBJ1-5 TRBV27 ASSFISSGPLGVNQPQH
TRBJ2-7 TRBV14 ASSQSRSYEQY
TRBJ2-7 TRBV13 ASSETGGGYEQY
TRBJ2-1 TRBV7-3 ASSLKAGDTEF
TRBJ1-1 TRBV30 AWSVGGGHPEAF
TRBJ2-7 TRBV7-9 ASSPPSGPTYEQY
TRBJ2-3 TRBV9 ASSVAGLAGTLNPDTQY
TRBJ1-1 TRBV11-2 ASSLGPPGNTEAF